This T cell receptor (beta chain) was observed in a study of shared clonotypes between healthy human individuals. Study conclusions and caveats: A small donor pool kept down the genetic and exposure-history diversity that was represented.

Regarding this clone: Antigen unknown.

Assay used: immunoSEQ multiplex PCR; TCRdb lists only in-frame clones, some missing. The sample has hundreds of thousands of clones; about 96% are singletons. The CDR3 loop spans 15 amino acids. The V end lost 0 bases, the J end lost 2 bases, and 11 bases lay between the germline ends. The germline V gene encodes CDR1 SGHNT and CDR2 YYREEE (reference sequence). The TCR originated in a young woman in good health. This chain uses TRBV5-4 with TRBJ2-5; D is perhaps TRBD2 (6 bases). The sequenced sample was naive CD4+ T cells sorted from blood. Subset specified: CD45RA+ positively selected. CDR3 nucleotide sequence: TGTGCCAGCAGCTTGGGGCGGGGAATACAAGAGACCCAGTACTTC. Translating gives CASSLGRGIQETQYF. Based on the CDR3 plus reference TRBV5-4 and TRBJ2-5, the full variable domain is ETGVTQSPTHLIKTRGQQVTLRCSSQSGHNTVSWYQQALGQGPQFIFQYYREEENGRGNFPPRFSGLQFPNYSSELNVNALELDDSALYLCASSLGRGIQETQYFGPGTRLLVL.